This T cell receptor beta chain was found in a study of metastatic and nonmetastatic thyroid tumors. The wider study: Samples came from malignant and benign thyroid patients, and repertoires were compared across blood and tumor or nodule tissue. Whole-study findings and limits: Malignant tumors reportedly showed significantly higher TCR beta diversity than benign nodules in both blood and tumor.

Thyroid surgery was preceded by no treatment in any patient. In the original processing: In papillary thyroid cancer, a distant-metastasis classifier was built using CDR3 differences across clinicopathological groups. TCRdb reprocessed the PCR reads using MiXCR. For this entry, the V and J calls and clone size follow TCRdb and not the study's own pipeline. The table shows fewer than 20,000 clones, with 15% to 17% occurring only once. The CDR3 runs to 15 residues. The germline V gene has CDR1 ENHRY and CDR2 SYGVKD. To note about this clone: Its specificity is not known. The CDR3 end shows no conserved phenylalanine or tryptophan, and so a read error is likely.

The TCR sequence derives from a female donor with papillary thyroid cancer or a benign thyroid nodule (not recorded which). Some clones in this sample may be carry-over from other donors' samples. The rearrangement links TRBV10-3 to TRBJ2-7; tentatively, D is TRBD2 (6 bases). Sequencing was done on a sample of blood. This CDR3 is CAISGYSGSSYGQYL. DNA of the CDR3: TGTGCCATCAGTGGATACTCCGGGAGCTCCTACGGGCAGTACCTC.